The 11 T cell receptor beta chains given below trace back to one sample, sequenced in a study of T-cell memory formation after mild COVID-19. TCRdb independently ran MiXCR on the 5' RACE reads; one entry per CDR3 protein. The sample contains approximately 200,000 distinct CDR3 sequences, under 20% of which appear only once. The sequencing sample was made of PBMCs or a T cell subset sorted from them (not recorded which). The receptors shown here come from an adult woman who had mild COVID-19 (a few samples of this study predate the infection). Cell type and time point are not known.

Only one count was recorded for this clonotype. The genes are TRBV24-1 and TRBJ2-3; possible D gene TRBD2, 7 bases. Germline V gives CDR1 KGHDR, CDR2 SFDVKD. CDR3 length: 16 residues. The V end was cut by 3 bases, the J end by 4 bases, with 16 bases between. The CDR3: CATSDRGGGPADTQYF. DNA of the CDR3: TGTGCCACCAGTGATCGAGGGGGAGGGCCGGCAGATACGCAGTATTTT.

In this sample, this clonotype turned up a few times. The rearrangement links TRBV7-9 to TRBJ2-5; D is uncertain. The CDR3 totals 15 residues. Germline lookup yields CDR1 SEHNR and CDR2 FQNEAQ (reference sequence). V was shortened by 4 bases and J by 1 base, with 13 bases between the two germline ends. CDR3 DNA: TGTGCCAGCAGCTCCGCGAACGGACCCCAAGAGACCCAGTACTTC. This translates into CASSSANGPQETQYF.

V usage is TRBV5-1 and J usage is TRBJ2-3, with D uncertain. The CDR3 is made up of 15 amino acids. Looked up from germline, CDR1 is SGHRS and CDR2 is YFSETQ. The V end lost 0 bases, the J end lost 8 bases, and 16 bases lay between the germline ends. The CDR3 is CASSLVSGPSSTQYF. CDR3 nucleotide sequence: TGCGCCAGCAGCTTGGTGTCCGGACCGTCTTCTACGCAGTATTTT.

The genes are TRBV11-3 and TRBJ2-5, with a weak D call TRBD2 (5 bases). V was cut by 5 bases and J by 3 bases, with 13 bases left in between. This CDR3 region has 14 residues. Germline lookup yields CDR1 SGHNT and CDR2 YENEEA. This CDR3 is CASSRDNSEETQYF. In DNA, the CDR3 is TGTGCCAGCAGCCGGGATAACAGCGAAGAGACCCAGTACTTC.

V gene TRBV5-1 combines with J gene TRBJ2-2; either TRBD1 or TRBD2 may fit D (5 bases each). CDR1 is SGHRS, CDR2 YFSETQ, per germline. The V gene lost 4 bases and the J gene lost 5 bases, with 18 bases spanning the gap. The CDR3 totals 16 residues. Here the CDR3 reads CASSDNRGVGTGELFF. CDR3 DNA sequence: TGCGCCAGCAGCGACAATCGAGGGGTAGGAACCGGGGAGCTGTTTTTT.

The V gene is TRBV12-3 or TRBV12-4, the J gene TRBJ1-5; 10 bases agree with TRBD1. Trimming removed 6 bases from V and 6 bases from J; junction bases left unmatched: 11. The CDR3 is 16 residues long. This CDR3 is CASSLRRQGARQPQHF. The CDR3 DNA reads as TGTGCCAGCAGCCTGAGACGACAGGGGGCCCGTCAGCCCCAGCATTTT.

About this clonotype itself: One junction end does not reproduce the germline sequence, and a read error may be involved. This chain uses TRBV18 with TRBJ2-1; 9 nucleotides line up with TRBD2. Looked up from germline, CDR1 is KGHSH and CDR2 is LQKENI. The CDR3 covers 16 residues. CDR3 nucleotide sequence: TGTGTCAGCTCCCGTCGTGATAGCGGGAGTTTCTATGAGCAGTTCTTC. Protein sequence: CVSSRRDSGSFYEQFF.

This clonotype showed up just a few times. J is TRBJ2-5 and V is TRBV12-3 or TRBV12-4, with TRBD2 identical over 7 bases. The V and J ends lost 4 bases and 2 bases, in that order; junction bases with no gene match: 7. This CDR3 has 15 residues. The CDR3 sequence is CASSSSGARQETQYF. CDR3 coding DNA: TGTGCCAGCAGTTCTAGCGGAGCCCGACAAGAGACCCAGTACTTC.

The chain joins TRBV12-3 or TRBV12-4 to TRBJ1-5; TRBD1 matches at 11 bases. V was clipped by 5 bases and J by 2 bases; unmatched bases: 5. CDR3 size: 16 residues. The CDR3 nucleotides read TGTGCCAGCAGTGGACAGGGGGCGCGGGGCAATCAGCCCCAGCATTTT. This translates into CASSGQGARGNQPQHF.

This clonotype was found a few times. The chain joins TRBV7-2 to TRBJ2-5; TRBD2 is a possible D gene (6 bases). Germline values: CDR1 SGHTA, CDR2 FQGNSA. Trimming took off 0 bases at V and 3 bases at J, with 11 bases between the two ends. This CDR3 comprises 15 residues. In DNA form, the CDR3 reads TGTGCCAGCAGCTTAGCGGGAGGAAGGGAAGAGACCCAGTACTTC. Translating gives CASSLAGGREETQYF.

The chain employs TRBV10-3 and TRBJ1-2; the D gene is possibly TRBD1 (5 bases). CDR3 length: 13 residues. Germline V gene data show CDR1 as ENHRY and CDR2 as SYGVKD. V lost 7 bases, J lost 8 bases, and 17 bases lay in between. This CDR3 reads CAIKARGLEGYTF. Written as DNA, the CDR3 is TGTGCCATCAAAGCACGGGGACTGGAAGGCTACACCTTC.